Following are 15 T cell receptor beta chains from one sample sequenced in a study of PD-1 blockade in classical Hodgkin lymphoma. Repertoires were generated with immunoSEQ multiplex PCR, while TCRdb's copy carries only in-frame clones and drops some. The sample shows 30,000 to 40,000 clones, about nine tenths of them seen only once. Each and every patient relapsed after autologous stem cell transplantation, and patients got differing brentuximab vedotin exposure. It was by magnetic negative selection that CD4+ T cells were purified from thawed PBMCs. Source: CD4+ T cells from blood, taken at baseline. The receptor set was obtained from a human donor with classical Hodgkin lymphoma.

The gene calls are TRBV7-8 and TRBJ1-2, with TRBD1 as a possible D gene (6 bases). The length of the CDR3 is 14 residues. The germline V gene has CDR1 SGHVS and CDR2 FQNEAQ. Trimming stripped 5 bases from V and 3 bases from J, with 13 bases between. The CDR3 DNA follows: TGTGCCAGCAGCCCGAGGGAGGGGGACTATGGCTACACCTTC. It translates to CASSPREGDYGYTF.

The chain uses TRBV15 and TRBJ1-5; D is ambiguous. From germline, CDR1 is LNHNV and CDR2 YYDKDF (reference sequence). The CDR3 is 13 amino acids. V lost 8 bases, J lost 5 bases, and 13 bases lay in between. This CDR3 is CATSGAGDQPQHF. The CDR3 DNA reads TGTGCCACCTCCGGCGCGGGTGATCAGCCCCAGCATTTT.

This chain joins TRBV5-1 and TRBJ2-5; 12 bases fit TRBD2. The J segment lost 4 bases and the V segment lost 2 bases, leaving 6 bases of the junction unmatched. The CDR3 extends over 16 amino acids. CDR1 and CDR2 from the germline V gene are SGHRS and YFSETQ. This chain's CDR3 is CASSFRLAGVRETQYF. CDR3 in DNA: TGCGCCAGCAGCTTCCGACTAGCGGGAGTGAGAGAGACCCAGTACTTC. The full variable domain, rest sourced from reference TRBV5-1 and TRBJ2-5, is KAGVTQTPRYLIKTRGQQVTLSCSPISGHRSVSWYQQTPGQGLQFLFEYFSETQRNKGNFPGRFSGRQFSNSRSEMNVSTLELGDSALYLCASSFRLAGVRETQYFGPGTRLLVL.

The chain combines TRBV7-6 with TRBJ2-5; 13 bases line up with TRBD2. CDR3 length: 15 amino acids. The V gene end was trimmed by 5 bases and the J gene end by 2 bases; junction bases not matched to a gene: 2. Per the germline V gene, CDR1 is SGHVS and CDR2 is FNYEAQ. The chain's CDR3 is CASSMGLAGQETQYF. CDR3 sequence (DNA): TGTGCCAGCAGCATGGGACTAGCGGGACAAGAGACCCAGTACTTC. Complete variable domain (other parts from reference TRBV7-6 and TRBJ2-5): GAGVSQSPRYKVTKRGQDVALRCDPISGHVSLYWYRQALGQGPEFLTYFNYEAQQDKSGLPNDRFSAERPEGSISTLTIQRTEQRDSAMYRCASSMGLAGQETQYFGPGTRLLVL.

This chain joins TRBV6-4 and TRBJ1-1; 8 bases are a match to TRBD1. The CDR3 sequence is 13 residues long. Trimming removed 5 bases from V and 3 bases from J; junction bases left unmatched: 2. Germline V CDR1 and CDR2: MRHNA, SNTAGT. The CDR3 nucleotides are TGTGCCAGCAGTTTGGACAGGGACACTGAAGCTTTCTTT. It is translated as CASSLDRDTEAFF.

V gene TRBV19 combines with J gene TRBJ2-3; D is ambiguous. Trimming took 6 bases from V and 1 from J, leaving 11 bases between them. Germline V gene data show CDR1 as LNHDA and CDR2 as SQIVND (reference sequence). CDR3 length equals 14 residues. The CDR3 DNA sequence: TGTGCCAGTAGACCCCGGCCGGGCACAGATACGCAGTATTTT. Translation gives CASRPRPGTDTQYF.

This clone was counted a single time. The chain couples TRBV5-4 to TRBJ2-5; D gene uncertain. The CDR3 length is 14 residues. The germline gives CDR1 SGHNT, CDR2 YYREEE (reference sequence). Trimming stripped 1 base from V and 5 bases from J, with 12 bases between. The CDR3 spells CASSLPSRAETQYF. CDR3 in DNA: TGTGCCAGCAGCTTGCCTTCACGAGCGGAGACCCAGTACTTC.

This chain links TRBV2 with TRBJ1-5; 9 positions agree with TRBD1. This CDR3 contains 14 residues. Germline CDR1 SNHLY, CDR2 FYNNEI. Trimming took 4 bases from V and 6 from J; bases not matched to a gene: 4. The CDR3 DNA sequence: TGTGCCAGCAGTGGACAGGGGGGAACTCAGCCCCAGCATTTT. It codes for CASSGQGGTQPQHF.

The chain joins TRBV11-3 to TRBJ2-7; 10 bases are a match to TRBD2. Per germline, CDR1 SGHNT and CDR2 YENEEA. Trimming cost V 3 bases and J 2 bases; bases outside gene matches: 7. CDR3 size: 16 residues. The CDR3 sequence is CASSFLAGAPPYEQYF. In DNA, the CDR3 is TGTGCCAGCAGCTTCCTAGCGGGAGCTCCACCCTACGAGCAGTACTTC.

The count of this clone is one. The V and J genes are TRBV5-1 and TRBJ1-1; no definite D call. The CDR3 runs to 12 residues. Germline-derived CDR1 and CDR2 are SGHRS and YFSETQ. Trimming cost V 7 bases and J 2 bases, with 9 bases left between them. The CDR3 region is CASGNTNTEAFF. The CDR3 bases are TGCGCCAGCGGGAACACAAACACTGAAGCTTTCTTT.

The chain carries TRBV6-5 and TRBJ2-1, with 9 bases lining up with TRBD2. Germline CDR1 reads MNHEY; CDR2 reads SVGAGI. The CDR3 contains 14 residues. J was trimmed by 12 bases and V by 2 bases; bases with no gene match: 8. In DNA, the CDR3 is TGTGCCAGCAGTTACGGCGGGGCTAGCGGGGCGCAGTTCTTC. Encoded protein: CASSYGGASGAQFF.

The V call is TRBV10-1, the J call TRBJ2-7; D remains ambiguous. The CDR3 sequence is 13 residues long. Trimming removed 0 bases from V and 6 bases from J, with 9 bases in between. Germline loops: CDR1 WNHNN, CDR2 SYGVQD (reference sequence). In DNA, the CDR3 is TGCGCCAGCAGTGAGTCCCTCGTGGCCGAGCAGTACTTC. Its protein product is CASSESLVAEQYF.

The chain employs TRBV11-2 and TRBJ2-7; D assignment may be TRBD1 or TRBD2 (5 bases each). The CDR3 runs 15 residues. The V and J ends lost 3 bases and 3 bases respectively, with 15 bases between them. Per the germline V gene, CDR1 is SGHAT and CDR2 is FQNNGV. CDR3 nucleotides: TGTGCCAGCAGCTTCGATGCAGGGACGAGCTACGAGCAGTACTTC. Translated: CASSFDAGTSYEQYF.

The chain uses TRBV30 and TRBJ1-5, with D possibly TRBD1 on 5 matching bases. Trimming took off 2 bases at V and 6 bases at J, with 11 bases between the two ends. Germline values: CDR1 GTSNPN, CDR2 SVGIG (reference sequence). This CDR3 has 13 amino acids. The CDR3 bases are TGTGCCTGGAGTTCGAGGGGAGGTCAGCCCCAGCATTTT. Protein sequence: CAWSSRGGQPQHF. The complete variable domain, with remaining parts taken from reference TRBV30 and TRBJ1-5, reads SQTIHQWPATLVQPVGSPLSLECTVEGTSNPNLYWYRQAAGRGLQLLFYSVGIGQISSEVPQNLSASRPQDRQFILSSKKLLLSDSGFYLCAWSSRGGQPQHFGDGTRLSIL.

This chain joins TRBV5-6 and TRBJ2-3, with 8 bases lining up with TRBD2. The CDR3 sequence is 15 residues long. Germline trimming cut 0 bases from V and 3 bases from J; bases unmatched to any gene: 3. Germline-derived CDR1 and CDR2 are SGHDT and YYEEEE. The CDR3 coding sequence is TGTGCCAGCAGCTTGGGTACTAGCGGAACAGATACGCAGTATTTT. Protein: CASSLGTSGTDTQYF.